One and the same sample provided the 28 T cell receptor beta chains below, sequenced in a study of cytomegalovirus exposure and HLA in healthy donors. The PCR made use of 60 Vbeta and 13 Jbeta primers. Produced via immunoSEQ multiplex PCR; TCRdb's table is partial and in-frame only. This table holds roughly 100,000 clones, approximately 85% found once. Sequenced material: PBMCs. The origin of the receptors is a man aged 25-40 years in good health and CMV-seronegative.

Written as DNA, the CDR3 is TGTGCCAGCAGTTTATGGAATGTAAGGACAGAAACGACAACTAATGAAAAACTGTTTTTT. It encodes CASSLWNVRTETTTNEKLFF. The chain couples TRBV28 to TRBJ1-4; tentatively, D is TRBD1 (6 bases). From germline, CDR1 is MDHEN and CDR2 SYDVKM. The length of the CDR3 is 20 residues. V gave up 0 bases and J gave up 0 bases, with 20 bases separating them.

The chain carries TRBV2 and TRBJ2-5; the match to TRBD2 covers 13 bases. The CDR3 consists of 13 residues. V was pared by 9 bases and J by 5 bases, with 3 bases of the junction left unmatched. Germline V gene lookup returns CDR1 SNHLY and CDR2 FYNNEI. CDR3 sequence: CASRTSGSETQYF. The CDR3 bases are TGTGCCAGTAGGACTAGCGGGAGTGAGACCCAGTACTTC.

The V gene is TRBV4-1, the J gene TRBJ1-5; 7 bases map to TRBD1. V lost 1 base to trimming and J lost 4 bases; unmatched junction nucleotides: 10. CDR3 length: 17 residues. The germline V gene encodes CDR1 MGHRA and CDR2 YSYEKL. In DNA form, the CDR3 reads TGCGCCAGCAGCCAAGGACGACAGGGTTGGACAAATCAGCCCCAGCATTTT. Protein product: CASSQGRQGWTNQPQHF.

The V and J genes are TRBV6-1 and TRBJ2-2; D gene ambiguous. This CDR3 has 14 residues. Germline V gives CDR1 MNHNS, CDR2 SASEGT. V lost 3 bases and J lost 1, with 6 bases in between. The DNA for the CDR3 is TGTGCCAGCAGTGAGAGTCGGAACACCGGGGAGCTGTTTTTT. Protein product: CASSESRNTGELFF.

CDR3 in DNA: TGTGCCAGCAACCGGGGGGGAAACCTTTACAATGAGCAGTTCTTC. Its translation: CASNRGGNLYNEQFF. The chain carries TRBV2 and TRBJ2-1; 8 nucleotides align to TRBD2. Germline CDR1 and CDR2: SNHLY and FYNNEI. This CDR3 has 15 amino acids. Unmatched junction bases numbered 9, after V lost 7 bases and J lost 4 bases.

The gene calls are TRBV5-6 and TRBJ2-3; 7 bases agree with TRBD1. This CDR3 region has 17 residues. From germline, CDR1 is SGHDT and CDR2 YYEEEE. J gave up 2 bases and V 2 bases, and 11 bases lay outside the gene matches. The CDR3 protein is CASSFLLTGRDTDTQYF. The CDR3 DNA is TGTGCCAGCAGCTTTCTCTTGACAGGGAGAGACACAGATACGCAGTATTTT.

The V gene is TRBV30, the J gene TRBJ2-7; 11 bases agree with TRBD2. The CDR3 has 16 residues. With V trimmed by 1 base and J by 5 bases, 10 bases remained unmatched. CDR1 and CDR2 from the germline V gene are GTSNPN and SVGIG (reference sequence). CDR3 protein: CAWSAPHSGGADEQYF. The CDR3 coding sequence is TGTGCCTGGAGTGCCCCTCATAGCGGGGGGGCCGACGAGCAGTACTTC.

V is TRBV5-1 and J is TRBJ2-1; 8 nucleotides match TRBD2. Looked up from germline, CDR1 is SGHRS and CDR2 is YFSETQ. Losses at the gene ends were 0 bases for V and 5 bases for J; bases not matched to a gene: 7. This CDR3 has 16 amino acids. The CDR3 DNA follows: TGCGCCAGCAGCTTGGACGGCGGGAGGCCCCACAATGAGCAGTTCTTC. Protein: CASSLDGGRPHNEQFF.

This clone was counted once. CDR3 nucleotides: TGTGCCAGCAGTTTCGGCGGACTCTTGAACACCGGGGAGCTGTTTTTT. It specifies CASSFGGLLNTGELFF. The rearrangement uses TRBV28 and TRBJ2-2, with D possibly TRBD2 on 5 matching bases. V lost 3 bases and J lost 1, with 12 bases in between. The CDR3 is 16 residues long. Germline lookup yields CDR1 MDHEN and CDR2 SYDVKM.

The gene calls are TRBV30 and TRBJ1-2, with D perhaps TRBD1 (5 bases). V lost 0 bases, J lost 3 bases, and 14 bases lay in between. The CDR3 spans 15 residues. Germline CDR1 GTSNPN, CDR2 SVGIG (reference sequence). The CDR3 coding sequence is TGTGCCTGGAGTGTAGCCCCCACGGGGGACTATGGCTACACCTTC. Translation: CAWSVAPTGDYGYTF.

Here the CDR3 DNA reads TGTGCCAGCAGCTTGAACAGGGGCCCTAGCTCTGGGGCCAACGTCCTGACTTTC. Protein product: CASSLNRGPSSGANVLTF. The chain uses TRBV5-8 and TRBJ2-6, with 7 positions matching TRBD1. CDR3 length: 18 residues. Trimming at V came to 1 base and at J to 0 bases, leaving 7 bases not matched to a gene. Germline loops: CDR1 SGHTS, CDR2 YDEGEE.

The rearrangement joins TRBV9 to TRBJ2-7; D is perhaps TRBD1 (8 bases). Germline assignment: CDR1 SGDLS and CDR2 YYNGEE. The CDR3 length is 15 residues. V was cut by 0 bases and J by 5 bases, with 15 bases left in between. CDR3 sequence (DNA): TGTGCCAGCAGCGTAGGTAACAGGGGGGGCAACGAGCAGTACTTC. This gives the protein CASSVGNRGGNEQYF. Variable domain in full (rest from reference TRBV9 and TRBJ2-7): DSGVTQTPKHLITATGQRVTLRCSPRSGDLSVYWYQQSLDQGLQFLIQYYNGEERAKGNILERFSAQQFPDLHSELNLSSLELGDSALYFCASSVGNRGGNEQYFGPGTRLTVT.

V is TRBV7-2 and J is TRBJ1-1; 7 nucleotides align to TRBD1. CDR1 is SGHTA, CDR2 FQGNSA, per germline. The J segment lost 5 bases and the V segment lost 2 bases, leaving 8 bases of the junction unmatched. There are 15 residues in the CDR3. The CDR3 DNA follows: TGTGCCAGCAGCTTAAGCACAGGGGCCGGAACTGAAGCTTTCTTT. Translation gives CASSLSTGAGTEAFF.

This clone was found once. The V gene is TRBV5-1, the J gene TRBJ1-1; D is possibly TRBD1 (5 bases). Trimming removed 1 base at V and 2 bases at J, with 12 bases between. From germline, CDR1 is SGHRS and CDR2 YFSETQ. The CDR3 sequence is 15 residues long. CDR3 bases: TGCGCCAGCAGCTTGATCCGTCAGGGAAACACTGAAGCTTTCTTT. Protein sequence: CASSLIRQGNTEAFF. Based on the CDR3 plus reference TRBV5-1 and TRBJ1-1, the full variable domain is KAGVTQTPRYLIKTRGQQVTLSCSPISGHRSVSWYQQTPGQGLQFLFEYFSETQRNKGNFPGRFSGRQFSNSRSEMNVSTLELGDSALYLCASSLIRQGNTEAFFGQGTRLTVV.

The J gene is TRBJ2-5, the V gene TRBV7-2; 10 bases fit TRBD2. The ends lost 1 base at V and 7 bases at J; junction bases unmatched: 9. Germline-derived CDR1 and CDR2 are SGHTA and FQGNSA. CDR3 size: 16 residues. CDR3 region: CASSLGSGGAWGTQYF. CDR3 DNA sequence: TGTGCCAGCAGCTTAGGAAGCGGGGGGGCCTGGGGGACCCAGTACTTC.

The gene calls are TRBV29-1 and TRBJ2-7; weak D call: TRBD1 (6 bases). The length of the CDR3 is 13 residues. V dropped 5 bases and J dropped 1 base, with 12 bases sitting between them. Germline CDR1 SQVTM, CDR2 ANQGSEA. The CDR3 nucleotides read TGCAGCGTTTTGAAGGGGGATTCCTACGAGCAGTACTTC. The encoded protein is CSVLKGDSYEQYF.

The rearrangement uses TRBV4-1 and TRBJ2-1; 8 bases are a match to TRBD2. The germline V gene encodes CDR1 MGHRA and CDR2 YSYEKL. The junction had 8 bases not matched to a gene; V was cut back by 1 base and J by 6 bases. The CDR3 runs 16 residues. The CDR3 DNA follows: TGCGCCAGCAGCCAAGTCAGGCTAGCGGGCCTCAATGAGCAGTTCTTC. Amino acids: CASSQVRLAGLNEQFF.

The chain couples TRBV30 to TRBJ1-2; a possible D gene is TRBD1 (6 bases). V lost 3 bases to trimming and J lost 7 bases, with 18 bases between them. The CDR3 totals 14 residues. Germline-derived CDR1 and CDR2 are GTSNPN and SVGIG (reference sequence). This chain's CDR3 is CAWRWGPGASGYTF. In DNA, the CDR3 is TGTGCCTGGAGGTGGGGGCCAGGGGCTAGTGGCTACACCTTC.

This chain joins TRBV25-1 and TRBJ2-6, with a possible D match to TRBD2 (5 bases). Germline V gives CDR1 MGHDK, CDR2 SYGVNS. The CDR3 length is 16 residues. V gave up 1 base and J gave up 0 bases, with 7 bases separating them. The DNA of the CDR3 is TGTGCCAGCAGTGAATCGAGGGTCTCTGGGGCCAACGTCCTGACTTTC. Residues: CASSESRVSGANVLTF.

This chain connects TRBV28 to TRBJ1-4; D might be TRBD1 (5 bases). The germline CDR1 and CDR2 sequences are MDHEN and SYDVKM. V shed 8 bases and J shed 4 bases, with 17 bases lying between them. The CDR3 covers 15 residues. CDR3 sequence: CASRGRRQFNEKLFF. In DNA form, the CDR3 reads TGTGCCAGCCGCGGCCGGAGACAGTTTAATGAAAAACTGTTTTTT.

The genes are TRBV18 and TRBJ1-4; weak D call: TRBD1 (5 bases). The CDR3 consists of 18 residues. Germline V gene lookup returns CDR1 KGHSH and CDR2 LQKENI. The V gene lost 6 bases and the J gene lost 0 bases, with 20 bases spanning the gap. The CDR3 sequence is CASSRDSDTVATNEKLFF. The CDR3 DNA sequence: TGTGCCAGCTCGAGAGACAGCGACACCGTTGCAACTAATGAAAAACTGTTTTTT.

This clone was seen only a few times. The chain has TRBV27 and TRBJ2-6; the match to TRBD1 covers 10 bases. V was pared by 4 bases and J by 4 bases, with 13 bases of the junction left unmatched. The CDR3 runs 19 residues. Germline lookup yields CDR1 MNHEY and CDR2 SMNVEV (reference sequence). The CDR3 nucleotides are TGTGCCAGCAGTTCCCAGGGGGACAGGGGACTAGGAGGGGCCAACGTCCTGACTTTC. It is translated as CASSSQGDRGLGGANVLTF.

The V gene is TRBV7-9, the J gene TRBJ1-1, with 8 bases aligning to TRBD1. Trimming removed 6 bases from V and 2 bases from J; junction bases left unmatched: 8. This CDR3 spans 15 amino acids. The germline V gene has CDR1 SEHNR and CDR2 FQNEAQ (reference sequence). The CDR3 nucleotides read TGTGCCAGCAGTTACCACGGACAGGGAAACACTGAAGCTTTCTTT. Residues: CASSYHGQGNTEAFF.

This clone was counted a few times. The chain uses TRBV5-4 and TRBJ1-2; no definite D call. CDR3 length: 13 residues. The V gene's germline CDR1 is SGHNT and CDR2 YYREEE (reference sequence). The V gene lost 1 base and the J gene lost 6 bases, with 10 bases spanning the gap. The DNA of the CDR3 is TGTGCCAGCAGCTTGATAACTAGAGATGGCTACACCTTC. Translating it yields CASSLITRDGYTF. The entire variable domain, with the rest obtained from reference TRBV5-4 and TRBJ1-2, is as follows: ETGVTQSPTHLIKTRGQQVTLRCSSQSGHNTVSWYQQALGQGPQFIFQYYREEENGRGNFPPRFSGLQFPNYSSELNVNALELDDSALYLCASSLITRDGYTFGSGTRLTVV.

The chain has TRBV10-3 and TRBJ2-3; D perhaps matches TRBD1 (8 bases). The ends were cut back, 4 bases at V and 4 bases at J, with 15 bases in the middle. The CDR3 covers 15 residues. The germline gives CDR1 ENHRY, CDR2 SYGVKD. The CDR3 sequence is CAISAGQGGPDTQYF. The CDR3 DNA reads as TGTGCCATCAGTGCAGGACAGGGAGGGCCAGATACGCAGTATTTT.

The chain carries TRBV7-3 and TRBJ2-3; D is possibly TRBD1 (6 bases). Germline V gene lookup returns CDR1 SGHTA and CDR2 FQGTGA. Trimming shortened V by 5 bases and J by 6 bases, and 18 bases separated the two germline ends. CDR3 length: 15 amino acids. In nucleotides, the CDR3 is TGTGCCAGCAGCGCATTTCAACAGGGAGTTGATACGCAGTATTTT. Residues: CASSAFQQGVDTQYF.

V and J are TRBV6-1 and TRBJ1-5, with TRBD1 matching over 7 bases. Trimming removed 5 bases from V and 0 bases from J; junction bases left unmatched: 4. The germline CDR1 and CDR2 sequences are MNHNS and SASEGT. The CDR3 extends over 15 amino acids. In DNA, the CDR3 is TGTGCCAGCAGTAAAGGACAGGCTAGCAATCAGCCCCAGCATTTT. This translates into CASSKGQASNQPQHF.

The rearrangement links TRBV6-5 to TRBJ1-6, with a tentative D call TRBD1 (6 bases). Germline values: CDR1 MNHEY, CDR2 SVGAGI. Trimming left V 2 bases short and J 10 bases short, with 12 bases between. The CDR3 length is 14 residues. CDR3 in DNA: TGTGCCAGCAGTTACGTGGGGGCTGGGTCACCCCTCCACTTT. Its translation: CASSYVGAGSPLHF.